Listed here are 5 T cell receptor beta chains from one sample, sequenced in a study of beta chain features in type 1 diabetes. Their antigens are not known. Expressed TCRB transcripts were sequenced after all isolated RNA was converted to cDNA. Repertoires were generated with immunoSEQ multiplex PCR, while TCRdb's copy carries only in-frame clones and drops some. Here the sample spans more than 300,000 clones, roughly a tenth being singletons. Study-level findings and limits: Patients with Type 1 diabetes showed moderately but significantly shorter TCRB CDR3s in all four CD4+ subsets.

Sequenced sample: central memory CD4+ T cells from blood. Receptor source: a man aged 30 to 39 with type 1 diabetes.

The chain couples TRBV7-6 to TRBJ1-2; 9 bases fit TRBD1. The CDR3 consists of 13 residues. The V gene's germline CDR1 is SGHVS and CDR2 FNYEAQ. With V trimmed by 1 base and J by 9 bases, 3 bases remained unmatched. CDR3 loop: CASSLGQGVRYTF. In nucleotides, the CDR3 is TGTGCCAGCAGCTTAGGACAGGGGGTACGCTACACCTTC.

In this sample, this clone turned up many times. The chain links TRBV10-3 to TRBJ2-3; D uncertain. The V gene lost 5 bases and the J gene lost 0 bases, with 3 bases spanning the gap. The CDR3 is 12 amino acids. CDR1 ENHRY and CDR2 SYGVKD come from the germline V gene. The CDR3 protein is CAISTSTDTQYF. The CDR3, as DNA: TGTGCCATCAGTACTAGCACAGATACGCAGTATTTT.

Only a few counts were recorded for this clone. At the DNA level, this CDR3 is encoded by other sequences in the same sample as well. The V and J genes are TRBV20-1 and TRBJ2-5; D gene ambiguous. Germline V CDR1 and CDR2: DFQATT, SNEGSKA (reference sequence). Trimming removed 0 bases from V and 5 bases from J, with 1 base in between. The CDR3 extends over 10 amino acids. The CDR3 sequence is CSARDETQYF. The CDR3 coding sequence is TGCAGTGCTAGAGATGAGACCCAGTACTTC.

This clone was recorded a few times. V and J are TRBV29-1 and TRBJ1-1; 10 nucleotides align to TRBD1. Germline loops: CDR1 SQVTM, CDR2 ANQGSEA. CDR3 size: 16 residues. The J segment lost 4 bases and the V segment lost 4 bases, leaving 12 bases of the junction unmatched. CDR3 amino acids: CSVGGRGQGFRTEAFF. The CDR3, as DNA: TGCAGCGTTGGGGGGCGGGGACAGGGGTTCCGCACTGAAGCTTTCTTT.

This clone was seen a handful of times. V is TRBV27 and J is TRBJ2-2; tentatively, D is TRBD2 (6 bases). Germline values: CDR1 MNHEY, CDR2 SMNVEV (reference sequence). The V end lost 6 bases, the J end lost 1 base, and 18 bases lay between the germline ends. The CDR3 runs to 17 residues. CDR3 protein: CASSPPLANGNTGELFF. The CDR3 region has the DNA TGTGCCAGCAGCCCCCCCCTAGCGAATGGGAACACCGGGGAGCTGTTTTTT.